The next 14 T cell receptor beta chains were all read from a single sample in a study of T cell responses to AZD1222 COVID-19 vaccine. Using immunoSEQ multiplex PCR, the repertoire was profiled, and TCRdb retains in-frame clones only, with some absent. This table has around 81,000 clones, about 84% appearing once. The specimen was peripheral blood, collected on day 0 of AZD1222 vaccination. Receptors were obtained from an adult in good health.

Concerning this clone: The DNA is omitted, as the CDR3 cannot be located on it reliably, and the CDR3 follows TCRdb's listing. This sequence joins TRBV2 and TRBJ1-6. Germline values: CDR1 SNHLY, CDR2 FYNNEI. The CDR3 sequence runs 16 residues, both termini included. CDR3 protein: CASKFGSGLSNSPLHF.

This rearrangement joins TRBV12-5 to TRBJ1-5; perhaps TRBD1 as D (6 bases). This CDR3 is 14 amino acids long. Trimming stripped 2 bases from V and 7 bases from J, with 12 bases between. Germline V gene sequence: CDR1 LGHNT, CDR2 FRNRAP. CDR3 nucleotides: TGTGCTAGTGGTTTGCAGGGGTCGGACCAGCCCCAGCATTTT. Its translation is CASGLQGSDQPQHF.

CDR3 sequence reads: CAWSPSLAMFSDTQYF. CDR3 in DNA: TGTGCCTGGAGTCCCTCCCTAGCTATGTTTTCAGATACGCAGTATTTT. The J gene is TRBJ2-3, the V gene TRBV30, with a possible D match to TRBD2 (5 bases). The germline V gene has CDR1 GTSNPN and CDR2 SVGIG (reference sequence). V was clipped by 2 bases and J by 4 bases, with 19 bases between them. The CDR3 spans 16 residues. Together with reference TRBV30 and TRBJ2-3, the CDR3 gives the full variable domain: SQTIHQWPATLVQPVGSPLSLECTVEGTSNPNLYWYRQAAGRGLQLLFYSVGIGQISSEVPQNLSASRPQDRQFILSSKKLLLSDSGFYLCAWSPSLAMFSDTQYFGPGTRLTVL.

The chain has TRBV29-1 and TRBJ2-1; D may correspond to TRBD1 or TRBD2 (5 bases each). Germline CDR1 SQVTM, CDR2 ANQGSEA. The CDR3 loop spans 12 amino acids. Trimming left V 4 bases short and J 5 bases short, with 9 bases between. Here the CDR3 reads CSVGDRNNEQFF. In nucleotides, the CDR3 is TGCAGCGTTGGGGACCGCAACAATGAGCAGTTCTTC.

The chain couples TRBV5-8 to TRBJ2-5; the D gene is possibly TRBD2 (5 bases). The V end lost 4 bases, the J end lost 5 bases, and 15 bases lay between the germline ends. Germline V CDR1 and CDR2: SGHTS, YDEGEE. The CDR3 has 14 amino acids. This CDR3 reads CASSTRSRGETQYF. The CDR3, as DNA: TGTGCCAGCAGCACCCGATCTAGAGGGGAGACCCAGTACTTC.

This clone showed up just once. The CDR3 here is CASGLVLGHQQETQYF. The CDR3 DNA reads as TGTGCTAGTGGTTTGGTTTTGGGACACCAACAAGAGACCCAGTACTTC. This chain joins TRBV12-5 and TRBJ2-5, with TRBD1 as a possible D gene (6 bases). The CDR3 has 16 amino acids. Germline V lookup: CDR1 LGHNT, CDR2 FRNRAP. Trimming took off 0 bases at V and 2 bases at J, with 13 bases between the two ends.

This chain joins TRBV6-5 and TRBJ1-1, with TRBD1 as a possible D gene (5 bases). V was shortened by 3 bases and J by 11 bases, with 13 bases between the two germline ends. This CDR3 is built from 12 residues. Germline V gene sequence: CDR1 MNHEY, CDR2 SVGAGI. In DNA form, the CDR3 reads TGTGCCAGCAGTTATCCCCGGGACCAGGCTTTCTTT. Translation: CASSYPRDQAFF.

The sample holds one count of this clone. This chain joins TRBV5-4 and TRBJ2-7; D not certain. CDR1 and CDR2 (germline): SGHNT, YYREEE (reference sequence). Trimming pared 0 bases from V and 2 bases from J, leaving 9 bases between. The CDR3 is 14 residues long. The CDR3 bases are TGTGCCAGCAGCTTGGTCGGTATGCCCTACGAGCAGTACTTC. This gives the protein CASSLVGMPYEQYF.

This clone was found a few times. The V and J genes are TRBV5-1 and TRBJ2-1; D not certain. V was cut by 6 bases and J by 5 bases, with 12 bases left in between. The CDR3 contains 13 residues. The germline gives CDR1 SGHRS, CDR2 YFSETQ. The DNA for the CDR3 is TGCGCCAGCACGTACAGACCCGACAATGAGCAGTTCTTC. Amino acids: CASTYRPDNEQFF.

This sequence joins TRBV27 and TRBJ1-2; 9 bases line up with TRBD1. The length of the CDR3 is 16 residues. V lost 6 bases to trimming and J lost 4 bases; unmatched junction nucleotides: 12. Germline V lookup: CDR1 MNHEY, CDR2 SMNVEV (reference sequence). CDR3 sequence (DNA): TGTGCCAGCAGCCCATCACGGGACAGGGTCTCCTATGGCTACACCTTC. It encodes CASSPSRDRVSYGYTF.

The chain is built from TRBV15 and TRBJ2-2, with TRBD1 matching over 7 bases. V shed 4 bases, J shed 6 bases, and the junction held 5 bases outside the gene matches. The CDR3 is made up of 14 amino acids. The germline V gene has CDR1 LNHNV and CDR2 YYDKDF (reference sequence). CDR3 DNA: TGTGCCACCAGCATTGACAGGGCGCCCGGGGAGCTGTTTTTT. The encoded protein is CATSIDRAPGELFF.

A remark on this clone: The junction and the germline gene differ at one end; a read error may be behind it. The V call is TRBV5-1, the J call TRBJ2-2, with 12 bases that match TRBD2. The CDR3 loop spans 15 amino acids. The germline CDR1 and CDR2 sequences are SGHRS and YFSETQ. The CDR3 region is CARSQLAGGPGELFF. The CDR3 coding sequence is TGCGCCCGCAGCCAGCTAGCGGGGGGGCCCGGGGAGCTGTTTTTT.

This chain links TRBV7-2 with TRBJ1-6; no definite D call. In germline, CDR1 is SGHTA, CDR2 FQGNSA. The germline V and J ends were trimmed by 6 bases and 10 bases, with 13 bases remaining between them. CDR3 length equals 13 residues. This CDR3 is CASRYTSGSPLHF. The DNA of the CDR3 is TGTGCCAGCAGATACACCTCGGGGTCACCCCTCCACTTT.

The V gene is TRBV3-1 (or the pseudogene TRBV3-2), the J gene TRBJ2-2, with D tentatively TRBD1 (5 bases). The CDR3 consists of 13 residues. Per germline, CDR1 LGHDT and CDR2 YNNKEL (reference sequence). V lost 3 bases and J 5 bases, leaving 7 bases between the germline ends. The CDR3 loop reads CASSQTVTGELFF. The CDR3 DNA follows: TGTGCCAGCAGCCAGACAGTTACCGGGGAGCTGTTTTTT.